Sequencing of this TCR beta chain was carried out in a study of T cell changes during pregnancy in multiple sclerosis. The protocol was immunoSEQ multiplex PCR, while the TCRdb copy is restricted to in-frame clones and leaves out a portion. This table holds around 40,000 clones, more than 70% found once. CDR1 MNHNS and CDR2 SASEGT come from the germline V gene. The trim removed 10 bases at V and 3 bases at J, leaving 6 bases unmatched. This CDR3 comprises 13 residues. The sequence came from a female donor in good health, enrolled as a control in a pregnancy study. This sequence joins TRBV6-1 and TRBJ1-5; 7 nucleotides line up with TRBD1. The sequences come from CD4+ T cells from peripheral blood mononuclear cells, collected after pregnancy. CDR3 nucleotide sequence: TGTGCCATTTCGACAGGGACCAATCAGCCCCAGCATTTT. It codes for CAISTGTNQPQHF.